This T cell receptor (beta chain) came from a study of shared clonotypes between healthy human individuals. V gave up 2 bases and J gave up 2 bases, with 12 bases separating them. Germline V gene sequence: CDR1 MNHNS, CDR2 SASEGT. The CDR3 runs to 15 residues. The repertoire was sequenced with immunoSEQ multiplex PCR; TCRdb's copy has only in-frame clones and lacks some. Seen here are a few million clones, 85% to 95% observed once, and the top ten hold around 0.38%. Sequenced input: naive CD4+ T cells from PBMCs. Described subset: CD45RA+ positively selected. The chain carries TRBV6-1 and TRBJ2-5, with D uncertain. The receptor comes from a man aged 18 to 29 in good health. Some clones in this sample may be carry-over from other donors' samples. In DNA form, the CDR3 reads TGTGCCAGCAGTGAACGGACCTCTTATCAAGAGACCCAGTACTTC. This sequence encodes CASSERTSYQETQYF.